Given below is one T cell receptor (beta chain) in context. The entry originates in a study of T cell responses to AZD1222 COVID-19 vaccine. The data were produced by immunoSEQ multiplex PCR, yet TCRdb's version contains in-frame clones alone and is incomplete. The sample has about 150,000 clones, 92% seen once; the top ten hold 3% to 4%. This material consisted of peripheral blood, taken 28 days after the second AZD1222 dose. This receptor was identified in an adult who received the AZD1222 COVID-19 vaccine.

Here the CDR3 reads CSVERIPGNTIYF. CDR3 coding DNA: TGCAGCGTTGAAAGAATCCCTGGAAACACCATATATTTT. The chain links TRBV29-1 to TRBJ1-3, with D hard to call. The V and J ends lost 2 bases and 2 bases respectively, with 7 bases between them. CDR1 and CDR2 (germline): SQVTM, ANQGSEA. The CDR3 consists of 13 residues.